The TCR beta chain under discussion was sequenced for a study of blood T cell repertoires in COVID-19. Study details: Acute-phase and convalescent COVID-19 samples originated in the United States, Italy and Spain.

TCRdb's copy holds only in-frame clones and misses some; the assay was immunoSEQ multiplex PCR. The data hold around 340,000 clones, with around four fifths observed a single time. Trimming stripped 1 base from V and 3 bases from J, with 9 bases between. Germline CDR1 reads SQVTM; CDR2 reads ANQGSEA. This CDR3 spans 13 amino acids. This rearrangement joins TRBV29-1 to TRBJ1-2, with D perhaps TRBD1 (5 bases). The specimen sequenced was peripheral blood. The origin of this receptor is a man younger than 40 with active or convalescent COVID-19. The CDR3: CSVEGGDHYGYTF. For the CDR3, the DNA is TGCAGCGTTGAAGGGGGGGACCACTATGGCTACACCTTC.